Following are 13 T cell receptor beta chains from one sample sequenced in a study of Tregs in tolerant kidney transplant recipients. Sequenced by immunoSEQ multiplex PCR; TCRdb stores in-frame clones only, minus some. The top ten hold roughly 0.67% of the sample, which has 240,000 or so clones, 80% to 85% seen once. What was sequenced was CD4+ T cells from blood. These receptors came from a human donor in good health.

As regards this clone: Distinct nucleotide sequences in the sample also encode this CDR3. The chain carries TRBV5-1 and TRBJ1-4, with a weak D call TRBD1 (5 bases). Germline-derived CDR1 and CDR2 are SGHRS and YFSETQ. V lost 5 bases and J 5 bases, leaving 16 bases between the germline ends. The CDR3 contains 15 residues. The CDR3 loop is CASRLFQGTNEKLFF. As DNA, the CDR3 is TGCGCCAGCAGACTGTTCCAGGGTACCAATGAAAAACTGTTTTTT.

The V gene is TRBV23-1, the J gene TRBJ1-4; unclear D gene. TRBV23-1 is noted as an ORF with a role that remains uncertain. CDR3 length equals 11 residues. Trimming stripped 8 bases from V and 8 bases from J, with 9 bases between. CDR3 region: CASRQREKLFF. CDR3 nucleotides: TGCGCCAGCCGCCAGAGGGAAAAACTGTTTTTT.

The chain couples TRBV5-1 to TRBJ2-5, with TRBD2 matching over 10 bases. The CDR3 has 16 residues. Germline assignment: CDR1 SGHRS and CDR2 YFSETQ. The junction had 7 bases not matched to a gene; V was cut back by 1 base and J by 4 bases. The CDR3 region is CASSLPSGGLGETQYF. DNA for the CDR3: TGCGCCAGCAGCTTGCCTAGCGGGGGACTTGGAGAGACCCAGTACTTC.

The chain carries TRBV5-1 and TRBJ1-1, with D unresolved. V dropped 4 bases and J dropped 8 bases, with 18 bases sitting between them. Per the germline V gene, CDR1 is SGHRS and CDR2 is YFSETQ. This CDR3 has 14 amino acids. The CDR3 region has the DNA TGCGCCAGCAGCCTGGCCCCCCAGAGGAGAGAAGCTTTCTTT. This gives the protein CASSLAPQRREAFF. The whole variable domain, remainder taken from reference TRBV5-1 and TRBJ1-1, is KAGVTQTPRYLIKTRGQQVTLSCSPISGHRSVSWYQQTPGQGLQFLFEYFSETQRNKGNFPGRFSGRQFSNSRSEMNVSTLELGDSALYLCASSLAPQRREAFFGQGTRLTVV.

This sequence joins TRBV11-3 and TRBJ2-5; D gene ambiguous. From germline, CDR1 is SGHNT and CDR2 YENEEA. Trimming removed 11 bases from V and 7 bases from J, with 5 bases in between. The CDR3 sequence is 8 residues long. In nucleotides, the CDR3 is TGTGCCGATGGGACCCAGTACTTC. Translation: CADGTQYF.

J is TRBJ2-7 and V is TRBV7-2; the match to TRBD2 covers 9 bases. From germline, CDR1 is SGHTA and CDR2 FQGNSA. The CDR3 sequence is 14 residues long. J was trimmed by 7 bases and V by 2 bases; bases with no gene match: 6. CDR3 amino acids: CASSLLAGEGEQYF. The CDR3, as DNA: TGTGCCAGCAGCTTATTAGCGGGGGAGGGGGAGCAGTACTTC.

This chain uses TRBV7-2 with TRBJ2-7; D is possibly TRBD1 or TRBD2 (5 bases each). The V gene lost 4 bases and the J gene lost 3 bases, with 10 bases spanning the gap. Germline CDR1 SGHTA, CDR2 FQGNSA. This CDR3 is built from 13 residues. In DNA, the CDR3 is TGTGCCAGCAGCTGGGGACCACGCTACGAGCAGTACTTC. Translated, it gives CASSWGPRYEQYF.

The chain uses TRBV18 and TRBJ2-1, with 7 bases identical to TRBD2. The CDR3 sequence is 16 residues long. Germline trimming cut 4 bases from V and 4 bases from J; bases unmatched to any gene: 10. CDR1 is KGHSH, CDR2 LQKENI, per germline. CDR3 amino acids: CASSLPKRDSYNEQFF. Written as DNA, the CDR3 is TGTGCCAGCTCACTCCCTAAGCGGGATTCTTACAATGAGCAGTTCTTC.

V is TRBV5-5 and J is TRBJ1-2; weak D call: TRBD1 (5 bases). V was shortened by 4 bases and J by 8 bases, with 18 bases between the two germline ends. Germline-derived CDR1 and CDR2 are SGHKS and YYEKEE (reference sequence). The CDR3 contains 14 residues. This CDR3 is CASSGDGGYKGYTF. The CDR3, as DNA: TGTGCCAGCAGCGGGGACGGGGGATATAAGGGCTACACCTTC.

This chain connects TRBV6-5 to TRBJ1-1; D remains unclear. CDR3 size: 14 residues. The V gene's germline CDR1 is MNHEY and CDR2 SVGAGI. V was cut by 7 bases and J by 5 bases, with 17 bases left in between. The CDR3 DNA follows: TGTGCCAGCACTGCCAGAGTGAAAAGGACTGAAGCTTTCTTT. It encodes CASTARVKRTEAFF.

The chain recombines TRBV6-5 with TRBJ1-1; D unresolved. Germline V gene sequence: CDR1 MNHEY, CDR2 SVGAGI. Between the trimmed V and J ends, which lost 0 bases and 7 bases, there was a span of 9 bases. The CDR3 is made up of 13 amino acids. CDR3 in DNA: TGTGCCAGCAGTTACTCAGGACTGGGTGAAGCTTTCTTT. Amino acids: CASSYSGLGEAFF.

In this sample, this clone turned up a few times. The genes are TRBV7-3 and TRBJ1-6, with 11 bases aligning to TRBD1. Germline lookup yields CDR1 SGHTA and CDR2 FQGTGA. The V segment lost 1 base and the J segment 10 bases; nucleotides outside the gene matches: 9. The CDR3 consists of 17 residues. CDR3 sequence reads: CASSLNPGTGGRSPLHF. The CDR3 DNA sequence: TGTGCCAGCAGCTTAAACCCCGGGACAGGGGGTCGATCACCCCTCCACTTT.

This clone was detected only a few times. J is TRBJ1-4 and V is TRBV18; possible D gene TRBD1, 6 bases. Trimming left V 3 bases short and J 6 bases short, with 14 bases between. Germline CDR1 is KGHSH and CDR2 is LQKENI. This CDR3 region has 15 residues. DNA for the CDR3: TGTGCCAGCTCACCCACGCAGGGGCGGGATGAAAAACTGTTTTTT. Its translation is CASSPTQGRDEKLFF.